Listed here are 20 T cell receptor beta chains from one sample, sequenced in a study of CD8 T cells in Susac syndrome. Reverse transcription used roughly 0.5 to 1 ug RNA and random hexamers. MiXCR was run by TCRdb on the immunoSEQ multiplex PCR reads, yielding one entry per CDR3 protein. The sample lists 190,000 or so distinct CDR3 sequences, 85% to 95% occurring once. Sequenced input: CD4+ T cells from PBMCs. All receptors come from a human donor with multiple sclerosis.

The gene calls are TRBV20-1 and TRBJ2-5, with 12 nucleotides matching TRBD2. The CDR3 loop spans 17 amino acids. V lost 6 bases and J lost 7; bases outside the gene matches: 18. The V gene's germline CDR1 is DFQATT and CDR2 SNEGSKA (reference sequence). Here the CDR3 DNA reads TGCAGTGCGAGGGGCCCTAGCGGGGGGGCAGCAACGTGGACCCAGTACTTC. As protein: CSARGPSGGAATWTQYF.

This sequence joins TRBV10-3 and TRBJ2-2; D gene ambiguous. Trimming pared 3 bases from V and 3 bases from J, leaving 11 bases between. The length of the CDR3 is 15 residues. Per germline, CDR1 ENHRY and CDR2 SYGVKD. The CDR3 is CAISEPNRDTGELFF. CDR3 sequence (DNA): TGTGCCATCAGTGAACCCAACAGAGACACCGGGGAGCTGTTTTTT.

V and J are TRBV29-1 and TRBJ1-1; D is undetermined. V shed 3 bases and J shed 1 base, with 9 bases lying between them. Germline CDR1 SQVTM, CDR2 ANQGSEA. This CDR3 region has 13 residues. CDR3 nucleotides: TGCAGCGTTGACGTGGGCGGGAACACTGAAGCTTTCTTT. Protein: CSVDVGGNTEAFF. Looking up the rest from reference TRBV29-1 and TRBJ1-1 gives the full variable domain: SAVISQKPSRDICQRGTSLTIQCQVDSQVTMMFWYRQQPGQSLTLIATANQGSEATYESGFVIDKFPISRPNLTFSTLTVSNMSPEDSSIYLCSVDVGGNTEAFFGQGTRLTVV.

CDR3 protein: CASSQGDSHYEQYF. The CDR3 DNA reads as TGTGCCAGCAGCCAAGGGGACAGCCACTACGAGCAGTACTTC. The V call is TRBV14, the J call TRBJ2-7; 7 nucleotides agree with TRBD1. With V trimmed by 1 base and J by 3 bases, 3 bases remained unmatched. This CDR3 is 14 amino acids long. The germline gives CDR1 SGHDN, CDR2 FVKESK.

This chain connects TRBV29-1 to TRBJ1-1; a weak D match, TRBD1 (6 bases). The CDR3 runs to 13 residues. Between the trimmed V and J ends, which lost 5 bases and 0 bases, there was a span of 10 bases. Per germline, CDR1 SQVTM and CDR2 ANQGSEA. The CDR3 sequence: CSVRAGVNTEAFF. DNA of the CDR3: TGCAGCGTTAGGGCAGGGGTGAACACTGAAGCTTTCTTT. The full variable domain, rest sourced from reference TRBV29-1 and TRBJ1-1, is SAVISQKPSRDICQRGTSLTIQCQVDSQVTMMFWYRQQPGQSLTLIATANQGSEATYESGFVIDKFPISRPNLTFSTLTVSNMSPEDSSIYLCSVRAGVNTEAFFGQGTRLTVV.

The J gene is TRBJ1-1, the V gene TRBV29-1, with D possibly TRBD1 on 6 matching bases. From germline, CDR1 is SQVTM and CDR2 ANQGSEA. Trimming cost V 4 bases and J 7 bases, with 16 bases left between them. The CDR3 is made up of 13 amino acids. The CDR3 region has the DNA TGCAGCGTTGTGGACACAGGGAACGGTGAAGCTTTCTTT. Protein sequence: CSVVDTGNGEAFF.

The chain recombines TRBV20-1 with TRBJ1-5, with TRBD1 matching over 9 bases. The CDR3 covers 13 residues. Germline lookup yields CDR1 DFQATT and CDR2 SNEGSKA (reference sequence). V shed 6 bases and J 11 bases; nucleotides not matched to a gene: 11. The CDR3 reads CSAVGQGLRAQHF. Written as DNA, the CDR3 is TGCAGTGCCGTGGGACAGGGCCTGAGGGCCCAGCATTTT.

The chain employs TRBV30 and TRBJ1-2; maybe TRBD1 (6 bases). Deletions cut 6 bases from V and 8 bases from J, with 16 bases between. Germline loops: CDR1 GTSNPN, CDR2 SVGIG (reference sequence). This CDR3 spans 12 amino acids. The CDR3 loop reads CACTTGNKGYTF. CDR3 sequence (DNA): TGTGCCTGTACGACAGGTAATAAAGGCTACACCTTC.

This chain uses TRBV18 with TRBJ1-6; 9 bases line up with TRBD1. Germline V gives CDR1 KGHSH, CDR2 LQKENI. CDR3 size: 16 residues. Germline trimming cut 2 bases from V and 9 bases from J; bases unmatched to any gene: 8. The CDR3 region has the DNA TGTGCCAGCTCACCAGTACAGGGGGCAGAAGGTTCACCCCTCCACTTT. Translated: CASSPVQGAEGSPLHF.

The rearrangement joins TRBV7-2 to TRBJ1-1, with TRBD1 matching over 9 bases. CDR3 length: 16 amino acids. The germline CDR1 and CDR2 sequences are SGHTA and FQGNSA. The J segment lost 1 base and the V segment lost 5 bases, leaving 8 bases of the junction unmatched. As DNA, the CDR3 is TGTGCCAGCAGCCGTACCGGGACAGGGCCGAACACTGAAGCTTTCTTT. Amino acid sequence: CASSRTGTGPNTEAFF.

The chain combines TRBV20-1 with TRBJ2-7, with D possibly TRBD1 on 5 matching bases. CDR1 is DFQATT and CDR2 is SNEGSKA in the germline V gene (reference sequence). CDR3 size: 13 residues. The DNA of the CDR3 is TGCAGCTCCCGGGCAGGGAATGTTTACGAGCAGTACTTC. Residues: CSSRAGNVYEQYF.

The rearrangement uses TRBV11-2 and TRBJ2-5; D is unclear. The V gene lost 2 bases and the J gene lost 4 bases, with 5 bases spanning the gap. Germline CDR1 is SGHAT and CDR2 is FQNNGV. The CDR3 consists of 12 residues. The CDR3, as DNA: TGTGCCAGCAGCTTACAATTAGAGACCCAGTACTTC. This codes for CASSLQLETQYF.

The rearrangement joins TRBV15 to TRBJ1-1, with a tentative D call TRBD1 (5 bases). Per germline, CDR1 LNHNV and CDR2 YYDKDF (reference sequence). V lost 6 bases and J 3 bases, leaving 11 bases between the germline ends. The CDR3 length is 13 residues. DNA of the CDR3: TGTGCCACCAGTCCAGGGATGGACACTGAAGCTTTCTTT. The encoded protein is CATSPGMDTEAFF. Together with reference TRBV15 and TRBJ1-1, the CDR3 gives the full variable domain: DAMVIQNPRYQVTQFGKPVTLSCSQTLNHNVMYWYQQKSSQAPKLLFHYYDKDFNNEADTPDNFQSRRPNTSFCFLDIRSPGLGDTAMYLCATSPGMDTEAFFGQGTRLTVV.

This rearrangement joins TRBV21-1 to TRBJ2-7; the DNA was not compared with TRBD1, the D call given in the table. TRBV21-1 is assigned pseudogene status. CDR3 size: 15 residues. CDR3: CASSGGQGTMDEQYF. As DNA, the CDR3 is TGTGCCAGCAGCGGGGGACAGGGTACCATGGACGAGCAGTACTTC.

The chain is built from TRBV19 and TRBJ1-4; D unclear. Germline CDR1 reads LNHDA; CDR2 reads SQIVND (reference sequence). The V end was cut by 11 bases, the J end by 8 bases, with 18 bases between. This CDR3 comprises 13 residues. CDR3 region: CASLGRFGEKLFF. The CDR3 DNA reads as TGTGCCTCACTAGGGAGATTCGGAGAAAAACTGTTTTTT.

CDR3 sequence reads: CSVRQSNEKLFF. CDR3 nucleotides: TGCAGCGTTAGGCAGAGTAATGAAAAACTGTTTTTT. V is TRBV29-1 and J is TRBJ1-4; D unclear. The CDR3 loop spans 12 amino acids. Trimming pared 5 bases from V and 4 bases from J, leaving 8 bases between. The germline CDR1 and CDR2 sequences are SQVTM and ANQGSEA.

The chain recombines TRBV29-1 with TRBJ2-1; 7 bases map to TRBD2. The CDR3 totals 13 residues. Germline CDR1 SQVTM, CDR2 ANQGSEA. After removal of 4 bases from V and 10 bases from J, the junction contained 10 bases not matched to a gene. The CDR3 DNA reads TGCAGCGTTGGGGTGAGCGGGGCCCAGGAGCAGTTCTTC. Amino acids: CSVGVSGAQEQFF.

CDR3 loop: CASTSSRWRGQNTEAFF. The CDR3 region has the DNA TGTGCCAGCACTTCATCCCGGTGGAGGGGACAAAACACTGAAGCTTTCTTT. The V and J genes are TRBV7-8 and TRBJ1-1; D perhaps matches TRBD1 (6 bases). Germline loops: CDR1 SGHVS, CDR2 FQNEAQ. CDR3 size: 17 residues. Trimming left V 7 bases short and J 2 bases short, with 23 bases between. The full variable domain, with the rest looked up from reference TRBV7-8 and TRBJ1-1, is GAGVSQSPRYKVAKRGQDVALRCDPISGHVSLFWYQQALGQGPEFLTYFQNEAQLDKSGLPSDRFFAERPEGSVSTLKIQRTQQEDSAVYLCASTSSRWRGQNTEAFFGQGTRLTVV.

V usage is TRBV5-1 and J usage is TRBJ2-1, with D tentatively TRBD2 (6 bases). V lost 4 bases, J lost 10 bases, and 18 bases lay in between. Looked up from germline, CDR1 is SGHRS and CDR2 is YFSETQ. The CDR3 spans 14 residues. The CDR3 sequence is CASSVGTGEREQFF. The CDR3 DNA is TGCGCCAGCAGCGTGGGGACTGGGGAGAGGGAGCAGTTCTTC.

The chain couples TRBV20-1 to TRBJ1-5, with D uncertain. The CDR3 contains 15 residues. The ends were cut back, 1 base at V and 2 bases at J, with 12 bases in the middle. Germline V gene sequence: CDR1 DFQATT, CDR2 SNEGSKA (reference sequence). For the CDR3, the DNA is TGCAGTGCTAGAGGAAGGGCTTCGGGCAATCAGCCCCAGCATTTT. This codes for CSARGRASGNQPQHF.